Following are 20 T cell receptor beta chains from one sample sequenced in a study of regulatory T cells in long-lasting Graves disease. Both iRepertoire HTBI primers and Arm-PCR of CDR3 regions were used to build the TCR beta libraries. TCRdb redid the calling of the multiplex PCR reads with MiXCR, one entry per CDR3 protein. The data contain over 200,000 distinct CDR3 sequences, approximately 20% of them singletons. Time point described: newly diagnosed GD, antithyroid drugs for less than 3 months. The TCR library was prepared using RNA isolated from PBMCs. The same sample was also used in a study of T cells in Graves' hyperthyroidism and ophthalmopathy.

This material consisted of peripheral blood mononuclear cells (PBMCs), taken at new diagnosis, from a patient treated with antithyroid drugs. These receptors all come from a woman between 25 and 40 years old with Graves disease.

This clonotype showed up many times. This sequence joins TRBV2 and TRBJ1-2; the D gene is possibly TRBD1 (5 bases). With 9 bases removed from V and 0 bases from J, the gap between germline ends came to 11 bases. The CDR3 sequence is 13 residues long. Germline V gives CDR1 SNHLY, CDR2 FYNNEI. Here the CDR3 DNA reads TGTGCCAGATTAGTGGGGGCTAACTATGGCTACACCTTC. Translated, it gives CARLVGANYGYTF.

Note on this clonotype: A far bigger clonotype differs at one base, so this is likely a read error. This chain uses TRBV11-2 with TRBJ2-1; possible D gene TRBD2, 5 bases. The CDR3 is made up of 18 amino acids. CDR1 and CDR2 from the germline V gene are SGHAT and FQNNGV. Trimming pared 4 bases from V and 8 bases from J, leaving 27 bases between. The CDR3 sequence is CASSSPVTRSLRVDEQFF. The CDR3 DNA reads TGTGCCAGCAGCTCCCCAGTAACTAGGTCTCTTCGGGTTGATGAGCAGTTCTTC.

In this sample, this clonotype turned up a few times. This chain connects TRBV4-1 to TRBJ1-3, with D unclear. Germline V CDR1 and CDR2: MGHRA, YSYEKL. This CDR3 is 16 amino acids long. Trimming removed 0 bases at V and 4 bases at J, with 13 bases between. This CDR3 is CASSQDPYAGGNTIYF. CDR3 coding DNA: TGCGCCAGCAGCCAAGACCCATATGCGGGGGGAAACACCATATATTTT.

CDR3 nucleotide sequence: TGTGCCAGCAGCTTTGCGTACGGGGGAAACACCATATATTTT. It specifies CASSFAYGGNTIYF. The chain is built from TRBV7-2 and TRBJ1-3; D unclear. This CDR3 comprises 14 residues. V lost 3 bases, J lost 4 bases, and 10 bases lay in between. Germline assignment: CDR1 SGHTA and CDR2 FQGNSA.

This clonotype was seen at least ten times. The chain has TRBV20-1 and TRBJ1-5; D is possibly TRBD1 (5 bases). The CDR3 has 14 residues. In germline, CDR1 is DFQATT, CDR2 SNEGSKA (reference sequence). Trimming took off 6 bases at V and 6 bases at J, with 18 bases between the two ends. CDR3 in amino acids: CSARTGGGSQPQHF. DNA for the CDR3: TGCAGTGCGAGAACAGGTGGCGGGAGTCAGCCCCAGCATTTT.

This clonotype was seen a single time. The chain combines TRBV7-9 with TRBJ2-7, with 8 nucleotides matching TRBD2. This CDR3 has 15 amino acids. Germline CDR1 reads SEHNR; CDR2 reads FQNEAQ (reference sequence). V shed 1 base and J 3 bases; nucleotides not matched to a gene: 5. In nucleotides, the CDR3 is TGTGCCAGCAGCTTAGGGGCGGGAGGACTCTACGAGCAGTACTTC. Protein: CASSLGAGGLYEQYF. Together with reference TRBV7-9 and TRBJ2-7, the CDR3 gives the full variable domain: DTGVSQNPRHKITKRGQNVTFRCDPISEHNRLYWYRQTLGQGPEFLTYFQNEAQLEKSRLLSDRFSAERPKGSFSTLEIQRTEQGDSAMYLCASSLGAGGLYEQYFGPGTRLTVT.

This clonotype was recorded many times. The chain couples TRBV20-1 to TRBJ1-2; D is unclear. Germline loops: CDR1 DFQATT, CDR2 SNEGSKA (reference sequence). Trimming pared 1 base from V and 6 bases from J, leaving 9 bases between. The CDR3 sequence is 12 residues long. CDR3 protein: CSARAHAHGYTF. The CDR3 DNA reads TGCAGTGCTAGAGCCCACGCACATGGCTACACCTTC.

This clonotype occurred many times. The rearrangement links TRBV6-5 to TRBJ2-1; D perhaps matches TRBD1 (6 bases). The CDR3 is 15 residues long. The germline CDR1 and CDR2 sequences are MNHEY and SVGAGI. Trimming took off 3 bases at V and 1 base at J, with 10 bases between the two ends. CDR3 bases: TGTGCCAGCAGTTATCAGGGGCCTTCCTACAATGAGCAGTTCTTC. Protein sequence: CASSYQGPSYNEQFF.

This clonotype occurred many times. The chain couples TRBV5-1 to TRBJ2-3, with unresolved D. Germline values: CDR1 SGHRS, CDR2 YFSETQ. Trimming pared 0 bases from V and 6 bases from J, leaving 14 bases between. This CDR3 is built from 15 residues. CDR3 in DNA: TGCGCCAGCAGCTTGGGCCACCCGCCTAGGGATACGCAGTATTTT. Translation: CASSLGHPPRDTQYF. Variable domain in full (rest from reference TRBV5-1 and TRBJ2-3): KAGVTQTPRYLIKTRGQQVTLSCSPISGHRSVSWYQQTPGQGLQFLFEYFSETQRNKGNFPGRFSGRQFSNSRSEMNVSTLELGDSALYLCASSLGHPPRDTQYFGPGTRLTVL.

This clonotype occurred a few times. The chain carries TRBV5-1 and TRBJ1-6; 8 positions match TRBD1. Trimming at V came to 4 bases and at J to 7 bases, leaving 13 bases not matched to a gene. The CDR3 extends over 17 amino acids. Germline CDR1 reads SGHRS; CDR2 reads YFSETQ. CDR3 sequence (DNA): TGCGCCAGCAGCCTTGACCCGGGAAACAGGGGGAATTCACCCCTCCACTTT. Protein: CASSLDPGNRGNSPLHF.

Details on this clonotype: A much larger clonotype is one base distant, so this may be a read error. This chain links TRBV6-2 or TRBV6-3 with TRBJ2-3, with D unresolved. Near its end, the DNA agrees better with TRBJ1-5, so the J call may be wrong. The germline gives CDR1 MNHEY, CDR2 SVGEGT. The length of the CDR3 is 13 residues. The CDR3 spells CASSYTPLDTQHF. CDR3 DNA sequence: TGTGCCAGCAGTTACACCCCGTTGGATACGCAGCATTTT.

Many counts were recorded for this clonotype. The CDR3 sequence is CSARQRDEKLFF. The CDR3 region has the DNA TGCAGTGCTAGGCAGAGGGATGAAAAACTGTTTTTT. This sequence joins TRBV20-1 and TRBJ1-4; no definite D call. Germline V gene data show CDR1 as DFQATT and CDR2 as SNEGSKA (reference sequence). V was cut by 3 bases and J by 6 bases, with 8 bases left in between. There are 12 residues in the CDR3.

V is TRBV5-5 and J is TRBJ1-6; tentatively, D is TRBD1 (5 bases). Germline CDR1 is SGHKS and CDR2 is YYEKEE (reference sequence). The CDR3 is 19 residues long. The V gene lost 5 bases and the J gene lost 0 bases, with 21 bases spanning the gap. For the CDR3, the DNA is TGTGCCAGCAGGTCTGGGGGGACTCTACCCTTCTCCTATAATTCACCCCTCCACTTT. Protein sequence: CASRSGGTLPFSYNSPLHF.

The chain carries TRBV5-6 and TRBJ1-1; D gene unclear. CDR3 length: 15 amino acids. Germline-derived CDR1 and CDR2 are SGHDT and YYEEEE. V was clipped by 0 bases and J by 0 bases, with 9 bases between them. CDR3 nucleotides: TGTGCCAGCAGCTTGGTAGGTCGGATGAACACTGAAGCTTTCTTT. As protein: CASSLVGRMNTEAFF.

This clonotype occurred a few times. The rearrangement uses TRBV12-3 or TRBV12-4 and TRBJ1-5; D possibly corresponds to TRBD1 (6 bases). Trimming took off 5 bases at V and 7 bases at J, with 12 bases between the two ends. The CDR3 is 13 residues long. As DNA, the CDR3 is TGTGCCAGCAGTGCCGGACAGCCCCAGCCCCAGCATTTT. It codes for CASSAGQPQPQHF.

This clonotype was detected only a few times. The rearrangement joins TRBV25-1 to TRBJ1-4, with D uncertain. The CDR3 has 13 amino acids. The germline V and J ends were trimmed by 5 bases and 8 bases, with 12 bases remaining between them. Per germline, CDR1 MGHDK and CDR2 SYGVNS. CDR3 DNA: TGTGCCAGCAGTTTAAACCGGGCCGAAAAACTGTTTTTT. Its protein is CASSLNRAEKLFF.

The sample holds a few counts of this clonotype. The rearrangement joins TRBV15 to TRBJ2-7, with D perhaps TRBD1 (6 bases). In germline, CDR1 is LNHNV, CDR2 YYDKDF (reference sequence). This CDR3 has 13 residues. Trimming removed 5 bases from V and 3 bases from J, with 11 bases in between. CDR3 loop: CATSEQGDYEQYF. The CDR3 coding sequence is TGTGCCACCAGCGAACAGGGTGACTACGAGCAGTACTTC. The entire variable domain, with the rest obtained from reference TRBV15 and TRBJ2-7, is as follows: DAMVIQNPRYQVTQFGKPVTLSCSQTLNHNVMYWYQQKSSQAPKLLFHYYDKDFNNEADTPDNFQSRRPNTSFCFLDIRSPGLGDTAMYLCATSEQGDYEQYFGPGTRLTVT.

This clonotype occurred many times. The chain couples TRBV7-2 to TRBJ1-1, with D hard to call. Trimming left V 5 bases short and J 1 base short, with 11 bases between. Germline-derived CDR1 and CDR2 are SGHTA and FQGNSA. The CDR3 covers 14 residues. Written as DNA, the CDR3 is TGTGCCAGCAGCCAAACCCCAGGGAACACTGAAGCTTTCTTT. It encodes CASSQTPGNTEAFF.

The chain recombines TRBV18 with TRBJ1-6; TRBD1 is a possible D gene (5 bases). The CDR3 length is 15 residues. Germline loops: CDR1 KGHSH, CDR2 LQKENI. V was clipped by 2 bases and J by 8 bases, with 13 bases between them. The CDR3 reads CASSPRGLEDSPLHF. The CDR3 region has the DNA TGTGCCAGCTCACCAAGGGGCCTTGAGGATTCACCCCTCCACTTT. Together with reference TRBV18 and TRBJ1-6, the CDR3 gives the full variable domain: NAGVMQNPRHLVRRRGQEARLRCSPMKGHSHVYWYRQLPEEGLKFMVYLQKENIIDESGMPKERFSAEFPKEGPSILRIQQVVRGDSAAYFCASSPRGLEDSPLHFGNGTRLTVT.

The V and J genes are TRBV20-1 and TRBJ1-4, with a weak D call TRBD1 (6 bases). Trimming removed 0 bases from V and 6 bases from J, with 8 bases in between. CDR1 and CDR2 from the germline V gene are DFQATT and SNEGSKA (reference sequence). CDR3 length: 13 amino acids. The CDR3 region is CSAREQGHEKLFF. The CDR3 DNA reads TGCAGTGCTAGAGAACAGGGCCATGAAAAACTGTTTTTT.